The TCR beta chain under discussion was sequenced for a study of blood T cells in healthy people across ages. This clonotype was counted only a few times. With a J-beta primer mix and a sample-barcoded 5' primer, a second PCR ran about 6 to 11 cycles. TCRdb passed the 5' RACE reads through MiXCR, listing each CDR3 protein once. The table records about 930,000 distinct CDR3 sequences, around 29% of them present only once. The data also belong to a second study, concerning T cells of mothers and their children.

The TCR was taken from a woman aged 40 to 49 in good health. Material: blood.

CDR3 amino acids: CSVRTRPGGTEAFF. CDR3 sequence (DNA): TGCAGCGTCAGGACTCGACCGGGGGGGACTGAAGCTTTCTTT. The rearrangement uses TRBV29-1 and TRBJ1-1; D perhaps matches TRBD1 (5 bases). V lost 6 bases and J lost 5, with 19 bases in between. Germline CDR1 SQVTM, CDR2 ANQGSEA. CDR3 length equals 14 residues. Full variable domain (remainder filled in from reference TRBV29-1 and TRBJ1-1): SAVISQKPSRDICQRGTSLTIQCQVDSQVTMMFWYRQQPGQSLTLIATANQGSEATYESGFVIDKFPISRPNLTFSTLTVSNMSPEDSSIYLCSVRTRPGGTEAFFGQGTRLTVV.